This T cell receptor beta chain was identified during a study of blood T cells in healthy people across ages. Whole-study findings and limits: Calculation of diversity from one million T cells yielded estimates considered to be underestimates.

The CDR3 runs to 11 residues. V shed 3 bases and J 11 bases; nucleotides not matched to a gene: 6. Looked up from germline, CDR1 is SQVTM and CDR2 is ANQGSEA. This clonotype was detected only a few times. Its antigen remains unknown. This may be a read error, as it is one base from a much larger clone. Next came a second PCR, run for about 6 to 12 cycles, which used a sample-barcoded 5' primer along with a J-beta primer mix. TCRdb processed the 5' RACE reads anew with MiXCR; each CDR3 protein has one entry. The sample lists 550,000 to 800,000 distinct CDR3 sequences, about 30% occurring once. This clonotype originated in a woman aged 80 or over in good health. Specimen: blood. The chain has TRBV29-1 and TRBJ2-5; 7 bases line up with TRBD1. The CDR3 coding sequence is TGCAGCGTTGATTGGGACAGAGAGCAGTACTTC. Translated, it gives CSVDWDREQYF.